The text below deals with one TCR beta chain. The sample belongs to a study of blood T cell repertoires in COVID-19. Overall study context: Samples came from the United States, Italy and Spain, spanning acute and convalescent COVID-19. Sample material is recorded as cDNA or gDNA derived from T cells, B-cell-depleted T cells, or PBMCs.

Source study methods: Reference gene primer amplification gave estimated nucleated cell counts. Assay used: immunoSEQ multiplex PCR; TCRdb lists only in-frame clones, some missing. The V and J calls and clone size were taken over from that table, and D and trimming were inferred from the DNA. Seen here are more than 250,000 clones, around 83% observed once, and the top ten hold approximately 4%. Germline CDR1 reads MDHEN; CDR2 reads SYDVKM. The CDR3 covers 17 residues. With V trimmed by 9 bases and J by 6 bases, 15 bases remained unmatched. The sequence was obtained from a man aged 18 to 30 with active or convalescent COVID-19. The chain combines TRBV28 with TRBJ1-4; TRBD1 aligns across 11 bases. Source material: peripheral blood. CDR3 amino acids: CASLPSGGDRGYEKLFF. As DNA, the CDR3 is TGTGCCAGTCTCCCTAGTGGGGGGGACAGGGGGTATGAAAAACTGTTTTTT.